The clone carrying this TCR beta chain has ten or more counts. Its antigen is still unknown. The TCRbeta library incorporated unique molecular identifiers. MiXCR was run by TCRdb on the PCR reads, yielding one entry per CDR3 protein. The table has roughly 670,000 distinct CDR3 sequences, over 10% seen once. With 6 bases removed from V and 3 bases from J, the gap between germline ends came to 15 bases. The germline CDR1 and CDR2 sequences are DFQATT and SNEGSKA (reference sequence). CDR3 length: 14 residues. The data were taken from a study of T-cell reconstitution after alpha-beta-depleted transplantation in children. General study points: One year after transplant, T-cell counts and diversity came mostly from newly produced T cells. Some patients' high day-60 TCRbeta diversity was traced to surviving recipient T cells and thymic progenitors.

This specimen was PBMCs, taken before TCRalphabeta/CD19-depleted stem cell transplant. The chain employs TRBV20-1 and TRBJ1-3; D is unclear. This receptor was identified in a girl aged 2-10 years with congenital amegakaryocytic thrombocytopenia, due to receive a stem cell transplant. CDR3 in amino acids: CSAAGPEGGNTIYF. The CDR3 DNA reads TGCAGTGCCGCCGGACCGGAGGGTGGAAACACCATATATTTT.